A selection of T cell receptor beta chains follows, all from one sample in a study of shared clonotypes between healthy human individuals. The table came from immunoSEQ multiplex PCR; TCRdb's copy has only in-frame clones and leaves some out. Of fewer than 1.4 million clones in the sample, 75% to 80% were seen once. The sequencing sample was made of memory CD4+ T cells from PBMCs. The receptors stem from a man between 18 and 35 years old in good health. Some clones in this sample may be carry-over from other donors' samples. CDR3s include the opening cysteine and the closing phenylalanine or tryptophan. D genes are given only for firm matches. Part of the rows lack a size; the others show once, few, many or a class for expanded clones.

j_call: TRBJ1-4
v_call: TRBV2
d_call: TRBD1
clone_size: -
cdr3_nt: TGTGCCAGCAGTGAAACAGGGGTCGAGGAAAAACTGTTTTTT
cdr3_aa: CASSETGVEEKLFF

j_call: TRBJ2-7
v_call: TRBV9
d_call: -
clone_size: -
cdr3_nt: TGTGCCAGCAGCGTAGGGGGCAGACCCCCCTACGAGCAGTACTTC
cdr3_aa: CASSVGGRPPYEQYF

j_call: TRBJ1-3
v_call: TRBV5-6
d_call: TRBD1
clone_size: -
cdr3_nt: TGTGCCAGCAGTAAACAGGGGAATTCTGGAAACACCATATATTTT
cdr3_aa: CASSKQGNSGNTIYF

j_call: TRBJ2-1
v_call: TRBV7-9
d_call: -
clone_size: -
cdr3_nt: TGTGCCAGCAGCACCACCCGGGACATTCGCTCCTACAATGAGCAGTTCTTC
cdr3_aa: CASSTTRDIRSYNEQFF

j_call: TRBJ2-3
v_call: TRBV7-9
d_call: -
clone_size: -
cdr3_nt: TGTGCCAGCAGCTTAAAGCCGGGACTTCCAGATACGCAGTATTTT
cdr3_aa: CASSLKPGLPDTQYF

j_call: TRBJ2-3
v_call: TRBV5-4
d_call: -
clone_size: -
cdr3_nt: TGTGCCAGCAGCTTGGAGGTTCCCGATACGCAGTATTTT
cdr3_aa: CASSLEVPDTQYF

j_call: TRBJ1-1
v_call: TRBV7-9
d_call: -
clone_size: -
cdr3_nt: TGTGCCAGCAGCTACCAGGGAATTATGAACACTGAAGCTTTCTTT
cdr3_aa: CASSYQGIMNTEAFF

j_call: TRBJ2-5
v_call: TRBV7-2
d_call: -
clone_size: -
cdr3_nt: TGTGCCAGCAGCCAGGCAGTGGAGACCCAGTACTTC
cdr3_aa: CASSQAVETQYF

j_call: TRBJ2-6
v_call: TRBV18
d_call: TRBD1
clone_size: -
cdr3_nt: TGTGCCAGCTCCCCTCTCGTAGGGACAGGCCTCTCTGGGGCCAACGTCCTGACTTTC
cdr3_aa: CASSPLVGTGLSGANVLTF

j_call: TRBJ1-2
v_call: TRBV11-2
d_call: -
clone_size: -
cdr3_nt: TGTGCCAGCAGTCCTTCGCCCGCAAACTATGGCTACACCTTC
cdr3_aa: CASSPSPANYGYTF

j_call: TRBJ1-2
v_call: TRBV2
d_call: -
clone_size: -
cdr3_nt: TGTGCCAGCAAGGGGCAGACCGACAACTATGGCTACACCTTC
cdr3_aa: CASKGQTDNYGYTF

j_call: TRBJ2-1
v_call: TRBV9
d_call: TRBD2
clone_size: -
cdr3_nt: TGTGCCAGCAGCCACGGACTAGCGGGAGGCAATGAGCAGTTCTTC
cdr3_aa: CASSHGLAGGNEQFF

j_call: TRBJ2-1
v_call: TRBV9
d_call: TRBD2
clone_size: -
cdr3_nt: TGTGCCAGCAGCGTAGCGACTAGCGGGGGGGTTGAGCAGTTCTTC
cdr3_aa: CASSVATSGGVEQFF

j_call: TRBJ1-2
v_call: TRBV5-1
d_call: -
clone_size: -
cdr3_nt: TGCGCCAGCAGCAGTTCGGCGGGGAACTATGGCTACACCTTC
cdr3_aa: CASSSSAGNYGYTF

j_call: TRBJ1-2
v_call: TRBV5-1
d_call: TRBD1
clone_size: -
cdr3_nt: TGCGCCAGCAGCTTGATCCAGGGGGCTCTTATTCTCGGCTACACCTTC
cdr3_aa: CASSLIQGALILGYTF

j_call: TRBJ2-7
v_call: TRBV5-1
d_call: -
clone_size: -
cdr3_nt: TGCGCCAGCATAATGGAGGGGGCACCCCGGGACCTCTCCTACGAGCAGTACTTC
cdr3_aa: CASIMEGAPRDLSYEQYF

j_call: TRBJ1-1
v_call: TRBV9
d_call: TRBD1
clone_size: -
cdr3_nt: TGTGCCAGCAGCGTAGTGGACAGGGGTGATACTGAAGCTTTCTTT
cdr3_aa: CASSVVDRGDTEAFF

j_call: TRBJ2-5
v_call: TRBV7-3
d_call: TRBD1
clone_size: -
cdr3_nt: TGTGCCAGCAGCTTACTCGGACAGGGGTCGGGGGAGACCCAGTACTTC
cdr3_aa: CASSLLGQGSGETQYF

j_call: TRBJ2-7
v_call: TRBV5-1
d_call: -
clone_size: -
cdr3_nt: TGCGCCAGCAGCTTGGGGGACACGGGGTTTTACGAGCAGTACTTC
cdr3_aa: CASSLGDTGFYEQYF

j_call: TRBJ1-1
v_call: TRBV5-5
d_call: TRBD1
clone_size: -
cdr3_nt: TGTGCCAGCAGCCGAACTGCCCGGGGACAGGAGAACACTGAAGCTTTCTTT
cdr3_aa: CASSRTARGQENTEAFF

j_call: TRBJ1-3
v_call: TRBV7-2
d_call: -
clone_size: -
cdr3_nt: TGTGCCAGCAGCTCATCGACATTTACTGGAAACACCATATATTTT
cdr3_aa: CASSSSTFTGNTIYF

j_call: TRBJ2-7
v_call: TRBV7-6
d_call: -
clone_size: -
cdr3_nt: TGTGCCAGCAGCCTGGGGACCCCTGGGGGCTCCTACGAGCAGTACTTC
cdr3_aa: CASSLGTPGGSYEQYF

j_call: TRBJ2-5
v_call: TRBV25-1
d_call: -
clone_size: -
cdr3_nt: TGTGCCAGCAGTTACTCCCTCCAAGAGACCCAGTACTTC
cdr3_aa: CASSYSLQETQYF

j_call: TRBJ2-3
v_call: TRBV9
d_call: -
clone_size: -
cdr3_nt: TGTGCCAGCAGCGTAGGCGTGGGCCGCGGGGCCACTAGCACAGATACGCAGTATTTT
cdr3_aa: CASSVGVGRGATSTDTQYF

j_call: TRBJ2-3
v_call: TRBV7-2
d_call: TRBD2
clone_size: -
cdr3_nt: TGTGCCAGCAGCTTGTGGACTAGCGGGACAGATACGCAGTATTTT
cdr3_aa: CASSLWTSGTDTQYF

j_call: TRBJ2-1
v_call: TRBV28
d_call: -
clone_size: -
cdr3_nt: TGTGCCAGCAGTTTGATTAGCTCTAGCAATGAGCAGTTCTTC
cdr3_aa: CASSLISSSNEQFF

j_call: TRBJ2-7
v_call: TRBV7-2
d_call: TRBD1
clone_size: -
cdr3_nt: TGTGCCAGCAGACGTCGAGGTGAGCAGGGGGCCGGCGAGCAGTACTTC
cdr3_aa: CASRRRGEQGAGEQYF

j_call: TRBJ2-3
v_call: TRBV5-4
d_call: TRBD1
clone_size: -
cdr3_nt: TGTGCCAGCAGCTCCCGACAGGGGGCAGATACGCAGTATTTT
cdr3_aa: CASSSRQGADTQYF

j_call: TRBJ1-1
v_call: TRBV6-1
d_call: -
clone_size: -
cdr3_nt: TGTGCCAGCAGCGGCGCCTGGAGCACTGAAGCTTTCTTT
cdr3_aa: CASSGAWSTEAFF

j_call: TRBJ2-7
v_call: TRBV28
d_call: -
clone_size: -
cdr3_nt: TGTGCCACGCGCGACGGGGGCCGCCACGAGCAGTACTTC
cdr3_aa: CATRDGGRHEQYF

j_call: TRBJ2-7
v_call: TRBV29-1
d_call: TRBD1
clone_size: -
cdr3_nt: TGCAGCGTCGGGACAGGGTTACACTCCTACGAGCAGTACTTC
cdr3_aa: CSVGTGLHSYEQYF

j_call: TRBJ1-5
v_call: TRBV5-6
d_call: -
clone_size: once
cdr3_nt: TGTGCCAGCAGTTCCGGGACAAATAGCAATCAGCCCCAGCATTTT
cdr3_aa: CASSSGTNSNQPQHF

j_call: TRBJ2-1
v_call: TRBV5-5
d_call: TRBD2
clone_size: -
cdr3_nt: TGTGCCAGCAGCCCCCGCCTAGCGGGAGGGTCCTACAATGAGCAGTTCTTC
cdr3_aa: CASSPRLAGGSYNEQFF

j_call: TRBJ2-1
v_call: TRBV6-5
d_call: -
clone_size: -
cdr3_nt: TGTGCCAGCAGTTCCCCTACCTCGACTCCCCACAATGAGCAGTTCTTC
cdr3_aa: CASSSPTSTPHNEQFF

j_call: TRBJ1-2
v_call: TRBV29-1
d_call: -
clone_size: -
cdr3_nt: TGCAGCGTAGGACGGCCTAACTACGGCTACACCTTC
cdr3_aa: CSVGRPNYGYTF

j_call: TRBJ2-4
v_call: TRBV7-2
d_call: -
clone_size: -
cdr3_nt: TGTGCCAGCAGCTTCCTCCTCCAGGGGAGTAAAAACATTCAGTACTTC
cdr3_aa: CASSFLLQGSKNIQYF

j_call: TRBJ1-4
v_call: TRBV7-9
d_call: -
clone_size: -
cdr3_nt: TGTGCCAGCAGCTTAGTAGGCAGGGAAAATGAAAAACTGTTTTTT
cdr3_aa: CASSLVGRENEKLFF

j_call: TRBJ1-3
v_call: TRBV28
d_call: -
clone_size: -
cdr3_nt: TGTGCCAGCAGTTTAGTGGGGGCGAGCGGAAACACCATATATTTT
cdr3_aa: CASSLVGASGNTIYF

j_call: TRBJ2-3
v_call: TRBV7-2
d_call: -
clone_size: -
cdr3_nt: TGTGCCAGCAGCTTAGCCCGGCCTGGCACAGATACGCAGTATTTT
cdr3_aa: CASSLARPGTDTQYF

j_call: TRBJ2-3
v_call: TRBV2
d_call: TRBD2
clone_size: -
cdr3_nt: TGTGCCAGCAGGGAAGGACTAGCATACACAGATACGCAGTATTTT
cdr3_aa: CASREGLAYTDTQYF

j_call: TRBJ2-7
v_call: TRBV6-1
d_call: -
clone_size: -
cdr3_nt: TGTGCCAGCATTTGGGGGCCAGCGCCTGTGGACGAGCAGTACTTC
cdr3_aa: CASIWGPAPVDEQYF

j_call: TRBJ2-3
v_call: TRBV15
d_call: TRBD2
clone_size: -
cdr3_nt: TGTGCCACCAGCAGAGACCTAGCGGGAGGGATAGATACGCAGTATTTT
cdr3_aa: CATSRDLAGGIDTQYF

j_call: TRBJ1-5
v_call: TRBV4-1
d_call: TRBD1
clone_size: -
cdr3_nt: TGCGCCAGCAGCCAGGGACAGGGGGCTGGGCAGCCCCAGCATTTT
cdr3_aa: CASSQGQGAGQPQHF

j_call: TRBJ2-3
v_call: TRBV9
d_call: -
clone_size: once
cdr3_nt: TGTGCCAGCAGCGTAGGTCTTGCGGGTGGGCCAGATACGCAGTATTTT
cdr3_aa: CASSVGLAGGPDTQYF

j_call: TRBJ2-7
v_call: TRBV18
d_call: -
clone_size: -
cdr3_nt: TGTGCCAGCTCTCAGGACAGCTACGAGCAGTACTTC
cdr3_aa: CASSQDSYEQYF

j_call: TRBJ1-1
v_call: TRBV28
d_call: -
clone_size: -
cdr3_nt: TGTGCCAGCCTATACCCCAGGGTCGGAGCTTTCTTT
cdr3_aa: CASLYPRVGAFF

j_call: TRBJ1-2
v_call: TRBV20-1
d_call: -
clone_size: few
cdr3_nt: TGCAGTGCTGCCGATGGCTACACCTTC
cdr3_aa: CSAADGYTF

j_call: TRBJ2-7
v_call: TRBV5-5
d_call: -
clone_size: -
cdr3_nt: TGTGCCAGCAGCTTGGCGCGAGCCTACGAGCAGTACTTC
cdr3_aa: CASSLARAYEQYF

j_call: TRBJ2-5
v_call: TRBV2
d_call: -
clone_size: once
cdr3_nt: TGTGCCAGCAGTAGGGACTTCCAAGAGACCCAGTACTTC
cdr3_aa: CASSRDFQETQYF

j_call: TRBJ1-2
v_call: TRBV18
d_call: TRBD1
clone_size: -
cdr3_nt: TGTGCCAGCTCACCACCCGGGACAGACTTTGTCTATGGCTACACCTTC
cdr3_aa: CASSPPGTDFVYGYTF

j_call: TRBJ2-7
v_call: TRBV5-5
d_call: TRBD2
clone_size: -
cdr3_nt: TGTGCCAGCAGGTTTAGCGGGAGAGACCACGAGCAGTACTTC
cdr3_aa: CASRFSGRDHEQYF

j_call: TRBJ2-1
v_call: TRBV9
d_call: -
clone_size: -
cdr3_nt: TGTGCCAGCAGCGTAGTGGGTGAGAATGAGCAGTTCTTC
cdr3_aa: CASSVVGENEQFF

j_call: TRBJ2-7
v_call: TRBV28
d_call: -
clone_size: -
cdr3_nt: TGTGCCAGCAGTTTCGGTCTGGGGCCCTACGAGCAGTACTTC
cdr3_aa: CASSFGLGPYEQYF